A selection of T cell receptor beta chains follows, all from one sample in a study of CD4 T cells in relation to SARS-CoV-2 and coronaviruses. TCRdb keeps only in-frame clones here, not all; method: immunoSEQ multiplex PCR. In the table there are roughly 23,000 clones, approximately 68% of which are singletons. These TCRs' antigens remain unknown. Sequenced input: CD4+ T cells from PBMCs, cultured in vitro. These receptors originate from a human donor in good health. CDR3s include the opening cysteine and the closing phenylalanine or tryptophan. D genes are given only for firm matches. Rows give clone size only sometimes, using once, few, many, or a class for an expanded clone.

d_call j_call v_call clone_size cdr3_nt cdr3_aa
NA TRBJ2-7 TRBV21-1 NA TGTGCCAGCAGCAAATTTCCTGCGGGACAGGTTACCTACGAGCAGTACTTC CASSKFPAGQVTYEQYF
TRBD2 TRBJ2-4 TRBV6-2/TRBV6-3 once TGTGCCAGCAGCATTGGACTAGCGGGAGCCAAAAACATTCAGTACTTC CASSIGLAGAKNIQYF
NA TRBJ2-7 TRBV2 NA TGTGCCAGCAGTGGGGATTCCTACGAGCAGTACTTC CASSGDSYEQYF
NA TRBJ2-2 TRBV3-1/TRBV3-2 NA TGTGCCAGCAGCCAAGTTTATCGGGGGCGAACCGGGGAGCTGTTTTTT CASSQVYRGRTGELFF
TRBD1 TRBJ2-2 TRBV10-3 NA TGTGCCATCAGTCTCAGGGGGCCGAACACCGGGGAGCTGTTTTTT CAISLRGPNTGELFF
NA TRBJ1-5 TRBV7-8 few TGTGCCAGCAGCCCGACAGAGAGAAATCAGCCCCAGCATTTT CASSPTERNQPQHF
NA TRBJ2-3 TRBV7-2 NA TGTGCCAGCAGCTTAGAGGGTCGGCCCTTCACAGATACGCAGTATTTT CASSLEGRPFTDTQYF
NA TRBJ1-5 TRBV6-2/TRBV6-3 NA TGTGCCAGCAGTCGGACAGCTTATAGCAATCAGCCCCAGCATTTT CASSRTAYSNQPQHF
NA TRBJ1-3 TRBV18 NA TGTGCCAGCTCACGGGAAAAGGATTCTGGAAACACCATATATTTT CASSREKDSGNTIYF
NA TRBJ2-3 TRBV7-2 NA TGTGCCAGCAGCTTAGACCCACCAGCAGTCATTCCCACAGATACGCAGTATTTT CASSLDPPAVIPTDTQYF
NA TRBJ2-7 TRBV30 once TGTGCCTGGAGTGCGACAGGTCCCCCGGGAGAGCAGTACTTC CAWSATGPPGEQYF
TRBD1 TRBJ1-1 TRBV20-1 once TGCAGTGCTGACAGGGGGTCTAGAGCTTTCTTT CSADRGSRAFF